One sample yielded the 5 T cell receptor beta chains listed below, sequenced in a study of response to subunit inactivated influenza vaccine. TCRdb reprocessed the RT-PCR reads with MiXCR, giving one entry per CDR3 protein. The sample includes about 190,000 distinct CDR3 sequences, approximately 15% seen only once; the top ten take approximately 30%. This specimen was CD8+ T cells sorted from PBMCs, taken about 5 days after vaccination. Every receptor here comes from a man between 45 and 60 years old who received an inactivated influenza vaccine.

The chain employs TRBV20-1 and TRBJ2-1; 8 bases are a match to TRBD2. Germline CDR1 and CDR2: DFQATT and SNEGSKA (reference sequence). After removal of 5 bases from V and 4 bases from J, the junction contained 10 bases not matched to a gene. The CDR3 loop spans 15 amino acids. This chain's CDR3 is CSAGRLAHEYNEQFF. CDR3 sequence (DNA): TGCAGTGCTGGGAGACTAGCGCACGAATACAATGAGCAGTTCTTC.

This clonotype has at least ten counts. The rearrangement joins TRBV12-3 or TRBV12-4 to TRBJ2-3; D not certain. V lost 2 bases and J lost 4, with 4 bases in between. This CDR3 has 12 residues. CDR3 sequence reads: CASSLQPDTQYF. The CDR3 DNA reads TGTGCCAGCAGTTTACAGCCAGATACGCAGTATTTT.

This chain joins TRBV12-3 or TRBV12-4 and TRBJ1-6, with a weak D call TRBD1 (5 bases). The CDR3 covers 14 residues. Between the trimmed V and J ends, which lost 6 bases and 3 bases, there was a span of 9 bases. The CDR3 loop is CASSSDSYNSPLHF. DNA of the CDR3: TGTGCCAGCAGCTCCGACAGCTATAATTCACCCCTCCACTTT.

This clonotype was counted a few times. The gene calls are TRBV28 and TRBJ2-7; D unresolved. Germline V gives CDR1 MDHEN, CDR2 SYDVKM. The CDR3 spans 14 residues. Deletions cut 2 bases from V and 4 bases from J, with 12 bases between. The CDR3 nucleotides read TGTGCCAGCAGTTTAGTCGGCATCGAGTACGAGCAGTACTTC. This encodes CASSLVGIEYEQYF.

The chain links TRBV11-2 to TRBJ2-5, with 13 bases identical to TRBD2. Germline CDR1 SGHAT, CDR2 FQNNGV. Losses at the gene ends were 4 bases for V and 2 bases for J; bases not matched to a gene: 4. The CDR3 is 16 amino acids. The CDR3 DNA reads TGTGCCAGCAGCTGGACTAGCGGGGGAACTCAAGAGACCCAGTACTTC. Translated, it gives CASSWTSGGTQETQYF. Variable domain in full (rest from reference TRBV11-2 and TRBJ2-5): EAGVAQSPRYKIIEKRQSVAFWCNPISGHATLYWYQQILGQGPKLLIQFQNNGVVDDSQLPKDRFSAERLKGVDSTLKIQPAKLEDSAVYLCASSWTSGGTQETQYFGPGTRLLVL.